The TCR beta chain described here comes from a study of OX40 agonist ivuxolimab in advanced cancers. Autoimmune disease history or systemic immunosuppression excluded patients. The study's findings and limits: More expanded clones were found, on average, in CD8+ than in CD4+ T cells. It was also the case that some nonresponders had low normalized T-cell clonal expansion.

TCRdb's copy holds only in-frame clones and misses some; the assay was immunoSEQ multiplex PCR. The table records tens of thousands of clones, around four fifths of them present only once. With regard to this clone: Its antigen is as yet unknown.

Germline V gene sequence: CDR1 MDHEN, CDR2 SYDVKM. V was shortened by 3 bases and J by 0 bases, with 13 bases between the two germline ends. The CDR3 contains 16 residues. This sample comprised CD4+ or CD8+ T cells sorted from blood, obtained in a trial of the OX40 agonist ivuxolimab. The chain employs TRBV28 and TRBJ2-3; no definite D call. The TCR was taken from an adult with an advanced solid tumor such as melanoma, head and neck, liver or kidney cancer. The CDR3 region has the DNA TGTGCCAGCAGTTTTGTAGCAGCCTCTAGCACAGATACGCAGTATTTT. This translates into CASSFVAASSTDTQYF.